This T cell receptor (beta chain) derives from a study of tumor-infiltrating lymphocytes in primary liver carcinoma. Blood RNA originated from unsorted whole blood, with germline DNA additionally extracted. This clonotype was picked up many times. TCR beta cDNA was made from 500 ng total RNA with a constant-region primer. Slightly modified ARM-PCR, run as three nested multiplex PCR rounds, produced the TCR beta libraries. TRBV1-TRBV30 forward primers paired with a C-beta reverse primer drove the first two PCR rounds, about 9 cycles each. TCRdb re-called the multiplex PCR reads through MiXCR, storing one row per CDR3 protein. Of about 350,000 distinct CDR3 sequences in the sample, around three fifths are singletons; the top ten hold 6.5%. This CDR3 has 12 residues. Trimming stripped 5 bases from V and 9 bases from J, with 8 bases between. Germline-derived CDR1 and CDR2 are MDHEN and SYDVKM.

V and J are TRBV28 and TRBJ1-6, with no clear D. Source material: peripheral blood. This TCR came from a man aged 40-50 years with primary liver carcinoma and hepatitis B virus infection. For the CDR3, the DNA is TGTGCCAGCAGTACCCCAATTTCACCCCTCCACTTT. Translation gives CASSTPISPLHF.